This TCR beta chain was retrieved from a study of CD8+CD57+ T cells in acquired aplastic anemia. Study information: Sorted CD4+ and CD8+ cells gave a mean 3.2 ug DNA, range roughly 0.2 to 27.4 ug. Study-level findings and limits: Twenty-nine was the count of CD8+ CDR3 sequences that patients shared with controls.

Genomic DNA acted as the template from which TCR beta VDJ combination and CDR3 sequence profiling were carried out. TCRdb processed the reads anew with MiXCR; each CDR3 protein has one entry. This sample has fewer than 200,000 distinct CDR3 sequences, with about 48% found just once. To note about this clonotype: Antigen unknown.

V shed 10 bases, J shed 1 base, and the junction held 8 bases outside the gene matches. CDR1 and CDR2 (germline): ENHRY, SYGVKD. This CDR3 has 14 residues. The source is a human donor in good health. Sequencing was carried out using sorted CD4+, CD8+, or CD8+CD57+ T cells (not recorded which) from PBMCs. This chain links TRBV10-3 with TRBJ2-3; 7 bases line up with TRBD1. The CDR3 DNA is TGTGCCACCAAGGGGGCGTTCGGCACAGATACGCAGTATTTT. The encoded protein is CATKGAFGTDTQYF.